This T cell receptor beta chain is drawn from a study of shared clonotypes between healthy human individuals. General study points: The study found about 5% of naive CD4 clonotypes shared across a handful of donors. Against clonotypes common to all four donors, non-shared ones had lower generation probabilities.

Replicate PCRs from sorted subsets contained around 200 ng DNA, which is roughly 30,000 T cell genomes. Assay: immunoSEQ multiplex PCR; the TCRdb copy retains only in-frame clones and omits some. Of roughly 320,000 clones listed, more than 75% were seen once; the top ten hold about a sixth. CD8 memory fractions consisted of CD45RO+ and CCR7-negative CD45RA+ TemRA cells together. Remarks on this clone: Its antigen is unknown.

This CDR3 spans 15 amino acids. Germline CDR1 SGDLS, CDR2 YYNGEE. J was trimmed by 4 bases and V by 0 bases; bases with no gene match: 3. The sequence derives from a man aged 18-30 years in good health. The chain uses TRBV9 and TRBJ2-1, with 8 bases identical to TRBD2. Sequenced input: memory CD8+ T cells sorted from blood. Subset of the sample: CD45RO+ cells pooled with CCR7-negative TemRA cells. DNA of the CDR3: TGTGCCAGCAGCGTAGGAGTAGCGGGATACAATGAGCAGTTCTTC. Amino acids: CASSVGVAGYNEQFF.